This T cell receptor beta chain was sequenced for a study of T cells in Graves' hyperthyroidism and ophthalmopathy. Findings and caveats of the study: Within blood appeared most thyroid clonotypes that had expanded above 0.001.

Uncontrolled infection, other autoimmune disease, pregnancy or lactation led to exclusion. The V gene's germline CDR1 is SGHRS and CDR2 YFSETQ. This CDR3 comprises 14 residues. With V trimmed by 4 bases and J by 5 bases, 6 bases remained unmatched. This clonotype came up many times. Its matching antigen is unknown. Authors of the study amplified TCR beta CDR3 regions from RNA transcripts. First-round RT-PCR of the TCR CDR3 relied on the HTBI primer set. TCRdb redid the calling of the multiplex PCR reads with MiXCR, one entry per CDR3 protein. The sample lists 550,000 to 650,000 distinct CDR3 sequences, around 15% occurring once.

The chain couples TRBV5-1 to TRBJ2-3; 8 nucleotides line up with TRBD2. The sequence derives from a woman aged 40 to 50 with Graves' hyperthyroidism. The sample consisted of blood. CDR3 DNA sequence: TGCGCCAGCAGCCAGACTAGCGTCAGAGATACGCAGTATTTT. Its protein is CASSQTSVRDTQYF.